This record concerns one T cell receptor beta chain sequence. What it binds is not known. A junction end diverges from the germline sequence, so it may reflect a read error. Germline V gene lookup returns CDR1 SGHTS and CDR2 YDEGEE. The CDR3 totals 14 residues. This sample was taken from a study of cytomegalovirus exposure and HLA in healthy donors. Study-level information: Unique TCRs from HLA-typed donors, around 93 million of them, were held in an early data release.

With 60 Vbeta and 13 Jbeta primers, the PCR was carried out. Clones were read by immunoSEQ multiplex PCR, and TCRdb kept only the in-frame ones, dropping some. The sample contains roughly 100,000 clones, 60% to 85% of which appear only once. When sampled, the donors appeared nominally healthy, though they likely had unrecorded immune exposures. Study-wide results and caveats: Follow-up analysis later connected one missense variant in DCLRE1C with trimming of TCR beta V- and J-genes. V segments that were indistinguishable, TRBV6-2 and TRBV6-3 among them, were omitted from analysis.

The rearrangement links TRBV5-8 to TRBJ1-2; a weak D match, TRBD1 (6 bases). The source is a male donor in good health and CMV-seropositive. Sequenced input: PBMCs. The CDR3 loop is CASSRDTLNYGYPF. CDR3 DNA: TGTGCCAGCAGTCGGGACACCCTTAACTATGGCTACCCCTTC.